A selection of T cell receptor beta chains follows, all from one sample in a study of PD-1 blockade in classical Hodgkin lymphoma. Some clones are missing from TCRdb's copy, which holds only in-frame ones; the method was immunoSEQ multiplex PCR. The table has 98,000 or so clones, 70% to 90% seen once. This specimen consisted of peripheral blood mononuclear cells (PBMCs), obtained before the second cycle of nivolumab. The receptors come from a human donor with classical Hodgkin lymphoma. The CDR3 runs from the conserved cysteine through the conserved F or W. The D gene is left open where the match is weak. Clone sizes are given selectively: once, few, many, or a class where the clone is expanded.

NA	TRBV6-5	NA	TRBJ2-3	TGTGCCAGCAGTTACTCGAAGGGGGTATCGGATACGCAGTATTTT	CASSYSKGVSDTQYF
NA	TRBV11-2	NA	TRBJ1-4	TGTGCCAGCAGCTTAGATTCGGGGGGCGCGGGGTATGAAAAACTGTTTTTT	CASSLDSGGAGYEKLFF
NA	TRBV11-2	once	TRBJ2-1	TGTGCCAGCAGCAACGGGGTTTACAATGAGCAGTTCTTC	CASSNGVYNEQFF
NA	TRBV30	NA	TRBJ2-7	TGTGCCTGGGGTCCCGGTAGTGCCTACGAGCAGTACTTC	CAWGPGSAYEQYF
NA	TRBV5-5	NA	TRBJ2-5	TGTGCCAGCAGCTTGTTTGTGGGGTGGGGAGAGACCCAGTACTTC	CASSLFVGWGETQYF
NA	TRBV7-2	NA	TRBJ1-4	TGTGCCAGCAGCTCCAACCAATTCAAACCCCGAAAACTGTTTTTT	CASSSNQFKPRKLFF
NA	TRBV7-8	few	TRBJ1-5	TGTGCCAGCACCCCAGGTGGGAATCAGCCCCAGCATTTT	CASTPGGNQPQHF
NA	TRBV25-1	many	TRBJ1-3	TGTGCCAGCAGTGACCCCGGACAGAAGATACCCTCTGGAAACACCATATATTTT	CASSDPGQKIPSGNTIYF
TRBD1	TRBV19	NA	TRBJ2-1	TGTGCCAGTAGGGCCCCGGGACAGGTCAATGAGCAGTTCTTC	CASRAPGQVNEQFF
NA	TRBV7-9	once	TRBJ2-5	TGTGCCAGCGGCCCCCAACAATCCGGGGAGCAGTACTTC	CASGPQQSGEQYF
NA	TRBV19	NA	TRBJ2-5	TGTGCCAGTTCCACCACAGGGTGGCGAGAGACCCAGTACTTC	CASSTTGWRETQYF
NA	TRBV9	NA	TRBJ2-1	TGTGCCAGCAGCGTAGGAGGTTCTGGGAACAATGAGCAGTTCTTC	CASSVGGSGNNEQFF
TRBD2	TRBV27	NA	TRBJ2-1	TGTGCCAGCAGTTTATCTCTGGCTAGCGGCTACAATGAGCAGTTCTTC	CASSLSLASGYNEQFF
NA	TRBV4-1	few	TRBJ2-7	TGCGCCAGCAGCCAAGAGTCGCAGAGAAACTACGAGCAGTACTTC	CASSQESQRNYEQYF
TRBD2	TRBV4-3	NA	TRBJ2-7	TGCGCCAGCAGCCAAGCTAGCGGGAGGGCATACGAGCAGTACTTC	CASSQASGRAYEQYF
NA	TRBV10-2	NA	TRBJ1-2	TGCGCCAGCAGTGATACAGGACAGCCTCAATCCTATGGCTACACCTTC	CASSDTGQPQSYGYTF
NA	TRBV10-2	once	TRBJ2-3	TGCGCCAGCAGTGCCCTTACAGGGCCCCACACAACAGATACGCAGTATTTT	CASSALTGPHTTDTQYF
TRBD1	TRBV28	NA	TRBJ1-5	TGTGCCAGCAGTCGGCCCCTCACAGGGGGTCAGCCCCAGCATTTT	CASSRPLTGGQPQHF
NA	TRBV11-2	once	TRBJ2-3	TGTGCCAGCAGCTTAATAGGACAGCGCACAGATACGCAGTATTTT	CASSLIGQRTDTQYF